The rows below give T cell receptor beta chains drawn from one sample of a study of CD8+ T cells in alopecia areata. Profiled with immunoSEQ multiplex PCR; TCRdb holds only in-frame clones, not every one. The sample lists 150,000 to 200,000 clones, 60% occurring once. The source was CD4+ T cells sorted from blood, collected at week 24, from a patient treated with tofacitinib. Receptors originate from a human donor with alopecia areata. Both conserved end residues are part of each CDR3. Fields, in order: J gene, clone size, D gene, V gene, CDR3 protein, CDR3 DNA. The D gene is left open where the match is weak. Size is omitted from some rows. Given values are once, few, many or a class for expanded clones.

TRBJ2-3	few	-	TRBV5-1	CASRRDLPTDTQYF	TGCGCCAGCAGAAGGGACTTACCCACAGATACGCAGTATTTT
TRBJ1-1	few	-	TRBV29-1	CSVVRDPNTEAFF	TGCAGCGTTGTAAGGGACCCGAACACTGAAGCTTTCTTT
TRBJ2-1	-	TRBD1	TRBV10-3	CAISESLGTGIYNEQFF	TGTGCCATCAGTGAGTCACTCGGGACAGGGATCTACAATGAGCAGTTCTTC
TRBJ2-1	-	TRBD2	TRBV25-1	CASSPAGLEGDEQFF	TGTGCCAGCAGCCCTGCGGGACTAGAGGGTGATGAGCAGTTCTTC
TRBJ2-1	few	-	TRBV6-6	CASRESDSLKQFF	TGTGCCAGCAGGGAGTCAGACAGCCTAAAGCAGTTCTTC
TRBJ1-1	-	-	TRBV7-9	CASSREGMNTEAFF	TGTGCCAGCAGCCGGGAGGGCATGAACACTGAAGCTTTCTTT
TRBJ1-1	-	-	TRBV29-1	CSARENTEAFF	TGCAGCGCCAGGGAGAACACTGAAGCTTTCTTT
TRBJ1-5	-	-	TRBV6-5	CASRPTGNQPQHF	TGTGCCAGCAGGCCGACAGGCAATCAGCCCCAGCATTTT
TRBJ2-7	-	-	TRBV15	CATRGIPSSEQYF	TGTGCCACCAGAGGGATCCCGTCCTCGGAGCAGTACTTC
TRBJ2-2	-	-	TRBV30	CAWSETGFPGELFF	TGTGCCTGGAGTGAGACGGGTTTTCCCGGGGAGCTGTTTTTT
TRBJ2-1	few	TRBD2	TRBV7-2	CASSFSLAGGYNEQFF	TGTGCCAGCAGCTTCTCGTTAGCGGGGGGGTACAATGAGCAGTTCTTC
TRBJ1-2	-	-	TRBV4-3	CASSLQVQDYGYTF	TGCGCCAGCAGCCTTCAGGTCCAGGACTATGGCTACACCTTC
TRBJ1-1	-	-	TRBV29-1	CSGGHTEAFF	TGCTCGGGGGGTCACACTGAAGCTTTCTTT
TRBJ2-1	-	-	TRBV30	CAWSGEADTYNEQFF	TGTGCCTGGAGTGGTGAAGCGGATACCTACAATGAGCAGTTCTTC
TRBJ2-7	-	-	TRBV29-1	CSGQTGPYEQYF	TGCAGCGGCCAAACAGGTCCCTACGAGCAGTACTTC
TRBJ2-1	few	-	TRBV29-1	CSGGPTTTEQFF	TGCAGCGGCGGTCCGACGACTACTGAGCAGTTCTTC
TRBJ2-5	-	-	TRBV5-1	CASSMTEIQETQYF	TGCGCCAGCAGCATGACAGAAATCCAAGAGACCCAGTACTTC
TRBJ2-1	-	-	TRBV25-1	CASSEPAYNEQFF	TGTGCCAGCAGTGAACCGGCCTACAATGAGCAGTTCTTC